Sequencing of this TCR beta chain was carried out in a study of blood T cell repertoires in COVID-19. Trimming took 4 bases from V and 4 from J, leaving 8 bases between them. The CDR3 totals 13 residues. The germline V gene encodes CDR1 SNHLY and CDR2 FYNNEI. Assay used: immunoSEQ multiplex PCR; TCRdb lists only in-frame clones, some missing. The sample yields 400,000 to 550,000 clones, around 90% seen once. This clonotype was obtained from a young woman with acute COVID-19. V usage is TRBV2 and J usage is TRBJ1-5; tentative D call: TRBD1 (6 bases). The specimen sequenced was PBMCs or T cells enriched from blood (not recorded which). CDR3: CASSGQENQPQHF. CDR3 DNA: TGTGCCAGCAGTGGACAGGAGAATCAGCCCCAGCATTTT.